The text below deals with one TCR beta chain. This entry comes from a study of T-cell reconstitution after alpha-beta-depleted transplantation in children. This CDR3 spans 13 amino acids. Trimming stripped 0 bases from V and 8 bases from J, with 13 bases between. Germline V gene sequence: CDR1 SQVTM, CDR2 ANQGSEA. As it was prepared, the TCRbeta library received unique molecular identifiers. TCRdb re-analysed the PCR reads in MiXCR, keeping a single row per CDR3 protein. The data show 500,000 to 600,000 distinct CDR3 sequences, around 16% seen once. The TCR originated in a human donor who donated a stem cell graft to a child with acute lymphoblastic leukemia. The source material was PBMCs from the stem cell graft donor, sampled from the stem cell graft. This chain joins TRBV29-1 and TRBJ1-2; D uncertain. CDR3 sequence: CSVEEAGLLGYTF. In DNA, the CDR3 is TGCAGCGTTGAAGAAGCGGGGTTGCTCGGCTACACCTTC.